This record concerns one T cell receptor (beta chain) sequence. Other nucleotide sequences from this sample produce the same CDR3. This record belongs to a study of blood T cell repertoires in COVID-19. Looking at the study overall: Nucleic acid was either cDNA or gDNA, and it came from T cells, B-cell-depleted T cells, or PBMCs.

Clones were read by immunoSEQ multiplex PCR, and TCRdb kept only the in-frame ones, dropping some. This sample has some 320,000 clones; over 90% occur once, and the top ten carry approximately 4.1%. V dropped 4 bases and J dropped 5 bases, with 11 bases sitting between them. The CDR3 totals 13 residues. Germline values: CDR1 LGHDT, CDR2 YNNKEL (reference sequence). Source material: PBMCs or T cells enriched from blood (not recorded which). The genes are TRBV3-1 (or the pseudogene TRBV3-2) and TRBJ1-2, with TRBD1 as a possible D gene (6 bases). This receptor was taken from a woman aged 30 to 39 who had been exposed to COVID-19. CDR3 sequence: CASSPTGNYGYTF. The DNA for the CDR3 is TGTGCCAGCAGCCCCACAGGGAATTATGGCTACACCTTC.